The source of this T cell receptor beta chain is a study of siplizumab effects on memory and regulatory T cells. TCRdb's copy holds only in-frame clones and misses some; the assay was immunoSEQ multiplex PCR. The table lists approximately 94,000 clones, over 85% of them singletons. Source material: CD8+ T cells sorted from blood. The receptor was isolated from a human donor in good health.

CDR3 nucleotides: TGTGCCAGCAGTTTCTCCCAGGGGTCGGGGACCCAGTACTTC. This codes for CASSFSQGSGTQYF. The chain is built from TRBV27 and TRBJ2-5; D possibly corresponds to TRBD1 (6 bases). Trimming pared 3 bases from V and 7 bases from J, leaving 15 bases between. The CDR3 consists of 14 residues. The germline gives CDR1 MNHEY, CDR2 SMNVEV (reference sequence).